Reported below is one T cell receptor beta chain. No antigen is known for it. TCRdb recomputed calls from the reads with MiXCR, one row per CDR3 protein. The sample carries roughly 630,000 distinct CDR3 sequences, 20% to 30% recorded once. This specimen belongs to a study of T cell repertoires in cytomegalovirus infection. Study-level points and caveats: The cumulative frequency of public TCR beta families identified carriers of CMV plus the relevant HLA.

There are 15 residues in the CDR3. From germline, CDR1 is SEHNR and CDR2 FQNEAQ (reference sequence). The ends were cut back, 5 bases at V and 3 bases at J, with 16 bases in the middle. The sample consisted of CD8+ T cells from PBMCs. V and J are TRBV7-9 and TRBJ1-1; tentative D call: TRBD1 (5 bases). This TCR came from a human donor in good health (CMV status not recorded). Some clones in this sample may be carry-over from other donors' samples. CDR3 bases: TGTGCCAGCAGCCGTGGGGGTATGGTCGACACTGAAGCTTTCTTT. Amino acid sequence: CASSRGGMVDTEAFF.